This T cell receptor (beta chain) was captured in a study of blood T cell repertoires in COVID-19. Using immunoSEQ multiplex PCR, the repertoire was profiled, and TCRdb retains in-frame clones only, with some absent. The data show some 150,000 clones, with 87% seen just once and 8% to 9% held by the top ten. Trimming removed 6 bases from V and 4 bases from J, with 13 bases in between. The CDR3 is made up of 14 amino acids. Looked up from germline, CDR1 is MNHEY and CDR2 is SVGAGI. The V gene is TRBV6-5, the J gene TRBJ1-5; a possible D gene is TRBD1 (5 bases). The source of this sequence is a woman aged 50 to 60 with active or convalescent COVID-19. Sequenced input: peripheral blood. The DNA of the CDR3 is TGTGCCAGCAGACCGACAGCAATAAATCAGCCCCAGCATTTT. This codes for CASRPTAINQPQHF.